The clone carrying this TCR beta chain was recorded a few times. The data are from a study of blood T cell repertoires in COVID-19. In the study overall: PBMCs, B-cell-depleted T cells, or T cells provided the cDNA or gDNA that made up the material.

Sequenced by immunoSEQ multiplex PCR; TCRdb stores in-frame clones only, minus some. The repertoire holds 100,000 to 110,000 clones, approximately 93% seen once, with approximately 2% in the top ten. The CDR3 is made up of 14 amino acids. CDR1 is SGHRS, CDR2 YFSETQ, per germline. V lost 4 bases, J lost 4 bases, and 11 bases lay in between. This chain connects TRBV5-1 to TRBJ2-2; D perhaps matches TRBD2 (7 bases). The sample was peripheral blood. The TCR comes from a middle-aged man with active COVID-19. The CDR3 sequence is CASSRGGSTGELFF. Written as DNA, the CDR3 is TGCGCCAGCAGCAGGGGGGGTTCCACCGGGGAGCTGTTTTTT. Using reference TRBV5-1 and TRBJ2-2 for the parts outside the CDR3, the full variable domain is KAGVTQTPRYLIKTRGQQVTLSCSPISGHRSVSWYQQTPGQGLQFLFEYFSETQRNKGNFPGRFSGRQFSNSRSEMNVSTLELGDSALYLCASSRGGSTGELFFGEGSRLTVL.